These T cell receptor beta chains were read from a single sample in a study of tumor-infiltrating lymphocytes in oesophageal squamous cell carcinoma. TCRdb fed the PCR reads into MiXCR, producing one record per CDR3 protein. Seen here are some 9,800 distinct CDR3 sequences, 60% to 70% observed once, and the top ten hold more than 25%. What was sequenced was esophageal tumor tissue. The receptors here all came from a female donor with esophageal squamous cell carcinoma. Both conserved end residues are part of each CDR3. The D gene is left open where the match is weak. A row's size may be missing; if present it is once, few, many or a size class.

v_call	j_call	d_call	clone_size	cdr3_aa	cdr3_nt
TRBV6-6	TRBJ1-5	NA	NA	CASHIGSNQPQHF	TGTGCCAGCCATATCGGCAGCAATCAGCCCCAGCATTTT
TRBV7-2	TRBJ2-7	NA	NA	CASSPGPGGYEQYF	TGTGCCAGCAGCCCAGGCCCCGGAGGGTACGAGCAGTACTTC
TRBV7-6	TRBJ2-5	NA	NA	CASSLTEAKTQYF	TGTGCCAGCAGCTTAACAGAAGCGAAGACCCAGTACTTC
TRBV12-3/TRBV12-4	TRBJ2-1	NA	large	CASGALAGSYNEQFF	TGTGCCAGCGGTGCGTTGGCGGGATCCTACAATGAGCAGTTCTTC
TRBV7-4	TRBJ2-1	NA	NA	CASSLQTYEQFF	TGTGCCAGCAGCTTACAGACCTATGAGCAGTTCTTC
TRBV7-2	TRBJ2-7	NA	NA	CASSEYTVGGTYEQYF	TGTGCCAGCAGCGAGTACACGGTGGGGGGCACGTACGAGCAGTACTTC
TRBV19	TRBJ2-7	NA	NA	CASMNRNSYEQYF	TGTGCCAGTATGAATCGGAACTCCTACGAGCAGTACTTC
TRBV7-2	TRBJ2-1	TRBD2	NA	CASSLDGASGILEQFF	TGTGCCAGCAGCTTAGACGGTGCTAGCGGGATTTTGGAGCAGTTCTTC
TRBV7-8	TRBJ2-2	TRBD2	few	CASSQTSGRAGTGELFF	TGTGCCAGCAGCCAAACTAGCGGGAGGGCCGGAACCGGGGAGCTGTTTTTT
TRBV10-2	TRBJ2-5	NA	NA	CASSESGRETQYF	TGCGCCAGCAGTGAGTCGGGGCGAGAGACCCAGTACTTC
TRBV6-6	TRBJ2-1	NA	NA	CASSPDYSYNEQFF	TGTGCCAGCAGTCCCGACTACTCCTACAATGAGCAGTTCTTC
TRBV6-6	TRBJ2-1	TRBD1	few	CASSYGQGGGEQFF	TGTGCCAGCAGTTACGGACAGGGCGGCGGTGAGCAGTTCTTC
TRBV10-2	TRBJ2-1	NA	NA	CASRDYNEQFF	TGCGCCAGCAGGGACTACAATGAGCAGTTCTTC
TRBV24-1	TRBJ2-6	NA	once	CATSDSVSISGANVLTF	TGTGCCACCAGTGATTCAGTGTCTATCTCTGGGGCCAACGTCCTGACTTTC
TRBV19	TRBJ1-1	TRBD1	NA	CASRDRMNTEAFF	TGTGCCAGTAGGGACAGGATGAACACTGAAGCTTTCTTT
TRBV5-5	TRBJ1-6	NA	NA	CASSMDSYNSPLHF	TGTGCCAGCAGCATGGACTCCTATAATTCACCCCTCCACTTT
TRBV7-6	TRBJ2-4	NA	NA	CASSLQTATPEYF	TGTGCCAGCAGCTTACAGACAGCCACTCCCGAGTACTTC
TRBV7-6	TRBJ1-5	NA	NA	CASSSDGDPGVQPQHF	TGTGCCAGCAGCTCGGACGGTGACCCTGGGGTTCAGCCCCAGCATTTT
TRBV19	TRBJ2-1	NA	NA	CASSVPQGGDEQFF	TGTGCCAGTAGTGTGCCTCAGGGAGGCGATGAGCAGTTCTTC
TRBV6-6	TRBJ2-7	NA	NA	CASSPGVRYEQYF	TGTGCCAGCAGCCCGGGAGTACGCTACGAGCAGTACTTC
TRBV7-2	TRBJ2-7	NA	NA	CASSLALGSSYEQYF	TGTGCCAGCAGCTTAGCGCTGGGGAGCTCCTACGAGCAGTACTTC
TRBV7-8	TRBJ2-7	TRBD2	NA	CASSLVAGTSYEQYF	TGTGCCAGCAGCTTAGTAGCGGGCACCTCCTACGAGCAGTACTTC
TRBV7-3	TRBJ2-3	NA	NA	CASSSNRDTDTQYF	TGTGCCAGCAGCTCCAACAGGGACACAGATACGCAGTATTTT
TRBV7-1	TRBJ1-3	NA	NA	CASRHNDGISGNTIYF	TGTGCCAGCAGGCACAACGACGGGATCTCTGGAAACACCATATATTTT